What follows is one T cell receptor (beta chain) and its context. The sample is drawn from a study of blood T cell repertoires in COVID-19. Background on the study: The origin of the acute and convalescent COVID-19 samples was the United States, Italy and Spain.

In germline, CDR1 is KGHSH, CDR2 LQKENI. This CDR3 has 12 residues. Trimming removed 3 bases from V and 11 bases from J, with 13 bases in between. Under the authors' procedure: Reference gene primers were amplified, and this amplification served to estimate nucleated cell counts. Profiling relied on immunoSEQ multiplex PCR, and the TCRdb table lists in-frame clones only, not all of them. From that table come the V and J calls and clone size; the DNA was used to work out D and trimming. The table records 65,000 to 75,000 clones, around three quarters of them present only once. The sample comprised peripheral blood. This TCR was sampled from a human donor in a cohort sampled during active COVID-19. This chain connects TRBV18 to TRBJ1-1; D gene ambiguous. The CDR3 here is CASSPVPGDAFF. The DNA of the CDR3 is TGTGCCAGCTCACCGGTCCCGGGTGACGCTTTCTTT.